A single TCR beta chain is shown here with its context. The clone's antigen remains unknown. Base-call qualities are not available, and no considerably larger clone is one nucleotide away. In light of the paper, this sample's treatment or condition label describes: in vitro stimulation with specific CMV peptide epitopes to enrich CMV-specific T cells. Clipping removes 6 bases from V and 1 base from J, with 8 as the unmatched junction base count. The germline V gene (reference sequence) gives CDR1 as SEHNR and CDR2 as FQNEAQ. Including cysteine and phenylalanine, the CDR3 has 15 amino acids. Only CDR3 DNA is held: 45 bases, read in frame from base 1. The data derive from a study of T cell repertoires in cytomegalovirus infection (dated by TCRdb to about 2019). Study-wide context: Recently identified HLA-C-restricted CMV epitopes, whose presentation resists viral immunomodulation, were targeted by peptide stimulations together with well-studied HLA-B-restricted epitopes. The HLA type of each donor mattered for the analysis, because public TCR beta signatures pointed to carriage of CMV infection along with the matching HLA type. Summary of the overall study and its limitations: The ex vivo response was dominated by HLA-C-restricted CMV-specific TCR beta clonotypes, which also provided the single most frequent clonotype in two of eight donors. In both this cohort and an independent cohort of several hundred donors, the cumulative frequency of public TCR beta family members distinguished carriers of CMV infection plus the relevant HLA type.

Sequenced on an Illumina HiSeq 1500. TCRdb applied fastp at Q25 and MiXCR to the public reads, then kept only in-frame beta chains. Each entry merges the rows of one CDR3 protein and shows their most common DNA and genes. This sample holds around 770,000 distinct CDR3 sequences; approximately 32% were observed only once. Jointly, the top ten make up about 12% of the sample. The receptor chain draws on TRBV7-9 and TRBJ1-1; the junction holds 7 bases that match TRBD1. The clonotype comes from a human donor in good health (CMV status not recorded). Some clones in this sample may be carry-over from other donors' samples. The material sequenced was cultured CD8+ T cells from PBMCs, taken from culture after CMV antigen stimulation. The nucleotides are TGTGCCAGCAGAGCCGGGACAGACCCGAACACTGAAGCTTTCTTT. Translated, it reads CASRAGTDPNTEAFF.